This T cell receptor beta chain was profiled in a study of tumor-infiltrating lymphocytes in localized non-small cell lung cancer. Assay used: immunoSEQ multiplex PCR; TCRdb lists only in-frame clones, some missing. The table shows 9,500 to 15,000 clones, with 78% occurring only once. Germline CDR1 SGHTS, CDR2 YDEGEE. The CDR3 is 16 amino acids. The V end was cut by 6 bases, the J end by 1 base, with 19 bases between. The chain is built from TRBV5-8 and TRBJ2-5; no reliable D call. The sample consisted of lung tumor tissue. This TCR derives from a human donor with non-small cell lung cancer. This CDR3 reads CASTHRDVARQETQYF. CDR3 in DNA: TGTGCCAGCACCCACCGAGATGTGGCACGCCAAGAGACCCAGTACTTC. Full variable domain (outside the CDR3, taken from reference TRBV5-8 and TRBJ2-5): EAGVTQSPTHLIKTRGQQATLRCSPISGHTSVYWYQQALGLGLQFLLWYDEGEERNRGNFPPRFSGRQFPNYSSELNVNALELEDSALYLCASTHRDVARQETQYFGPGTRLLVL.